These T cell receptor beta chains were read from a single sample in a study of blood T cell repertoires in COVID-19. The data were produced by immunoSEQ multiplex PCR, yet TCRdb's version contains in-frame clones alone and is incomplete. The sample yields approximately 150,000 clones, approximately 90% seen once. Specimen: peripheral blood. The receptors originated from a woman aged 45 to 65 with acute or convalescent COVID-19. The CDR3 runs from the conserved cysteine through the conserved F or W. The D gene is left open where the match is weak. Clone size, where shown, is once, few, many, or a class for clones that have expanded.

.	TRBV6-6	14	TRBD1	TRBJ1-1	CASSTDRFGAEAFF	TGTGCCAGCAGTACGGACAGGTTTGGCGCTGAAGCTTTCTTT
.	TRBV7-8	15	TRBD1	TRBJ1-3	CASSFVGQGGNTIYF	TGTGCCAGCAGCTTTGTGGGACAGGGTGGAAACACCATATATTTT
.	TRBV28	15	TRBD1	TRBJ2-7	CASSGQGGFEYEQYF	TGTGCCAGCAGTGGACAGGGAGGTTTTGAATACGAGCAGTACTTC
.	TRBV19	13	.	TRBJ1-1	CASWTEVNTEAFF	TGTGCCAGTTGGACAGAAGTGAACACTGAAGCTTTCTTT
.	TRBV6-5	15	.	TRBJ2-1	CASRHRDWGNGEQFF	TGTGCCAGCAGGCACCGGGACTGGGGCAATGGTGAGCAGTTCTTC
.	TRBV5-1	15	.	TRBJ2-3	CASSLGDSLTDTQYF	TGCGCCAGCAGCTTGGGGGACTCCCTCACAGATACGCAGTATTTT
.	TRBV4-3	15	.	TRBJ2-7	CASSQDPQGLHEQYF	TGCGCCAGCAGCCAAGACCCGCAGGGTCTCCACGAGCAGTACTTC
.	TRBV15	16	TRBD1	TRBJ2-5	CATSRGVTGVEKTQYF	TGTGCCACCAGCAGAGGGGTGACAGGGGTCGAAAAGACCCAGTACTTC
.	TRBV2	17	TRBD1	TRBJ2-6	CASSLRGQGAGANVLTF	TGTGCCAGCAGTCTCCGGGGACAGGGGGCTGGGGCCAACGTCCTGACTTTC
.	TRBV5-4	13	TRBD1	TRBJ2-3	CASSLGQGDTQYF	TGTGCCAGCAGCTTGGGACAGGGCGATACGCAGTATTTT
.	TRBV7-2	13	.	TRBJ1-2	CASSFGGHYGYTF	TGTGCCAGCAGCTTTGGAGGCCACTATGGCTACACCTTC
.	TRBV7-6	17	TRBD2	TRBJ2-2	CASSLTPTSQDTGELFF	TGTGCCAGCAGCTTGACCCCGACTAGCCAGGACACCGGGGAGCTGTTTTTT
.	TRBV6-1	14	.	TRBJ1-1	CASSELTGYTEAFF	TGTGCCAGCAGTGAACTTACAGGCTACACTGAAGCTTTCTTT
.	TRBV10-3	13	.	TRBJ1-1	CAITYRPNTEAFF	TGTGCCATCACTTACAGGCCTAACACTGAAGCTTTCTTT
.	TRBV24-1	19	TRBD2	TRBJ2-1	CATSDAGTSGSRFYNEQFF	TGTGCCACCAGTGATGCCGGGACTAGCGGAAGTCGTTTCTACAATGAGCAGTTCTTC
.	TRBV11-2	17	TRBD2	TRBJ2-5	CASSLLAGGDYQETQYF	TGTGCCAGCAGCTTACTAGCGGGGGGGGACTACCAAGAGACCCAGTACTTC
.	TRBV12-3/TRBV12-4	13	.	TRBJ1-5	CASRPSTGQPQHF	TGTGCCAGCAGACCCTCGACAGGACAGCCCCAGCATTTT
.	TRBV21-1	16	.	TRBJ2-3	CASSKGLADRTDTQYF	TGTGCCAGCTCAAAGGGCCTAGCGGATAGGACAGATACGCAGTATTTT
.	TRBV19	16	.	TRBJ2-3	CASELGTPKSTDTQYF	TGTGCCAGTGAACTCGGGACTCCCAAAAGCACAGATACGCAGTATTTT
once	TRBV30	13	.	TRBJ1-2	CAWSVGGAGGYTF	TGTGCCTGGAGTGTCGGAGGGGCGGGTGGCTACACCTTC
few	TRBV6-5	15	.	TRBJ1-1	CASRPVGTPNTEAFF	TGTGCCAGCAGACCTGTTGGGACTCCGAACACTGAAGCTTTCTTT
.	TRBV5-5	15	.	TRBJ2-3	CASSLASGRRDTQYF	TGTGCCAGCAGCTTGGCCTCGGGAAGGCGAGATACGCAGTATTTT
.	TRBV7-3	14	.	TRBJ1-3	CASSLGGPGNTIYF	TGTGCCAGCAGCCTAGGGGGTCCTGGAAACACCATATATTTT
.	TRBV24-1	19	TRBD1	TRBJ2-7	CATSDPGQGSLNFSYEQYF	TGTGCCACCAGTGATCCCGGACAGGGAAGCCTGAACTTTTCCTACGAGCAGTACTTC
.	TRBV5-1	16	.	TRBJ1-2	CASSLAQQGVNYGYTF	TGCGCCAGCAGCTTGGCCCAGCAGGGCGTTAACTATGGCTACACCTTC
.	TRBV3-1/TRBV3-2	15	.	TRBJ2-1	CASSQGGADYNEQFF	TGTGCCAGCAGCCAAGGAGGAGCAGATTACAATGAGCAGTTCTTC
.	TRBV27	15	.	TRBJ2-5	CASSPPYGARETQYF	TGTGCCAGCAGTCCCCCCTACGGAGCAAGAGAGACCCAGTACTTC
.	TRBV5-1	13	TRBD1	TRBJ1-2	CASSLADRNGYTF	TGCGCCAGCAGCTTGGCGGACAGGAATGGCTACACCTTC
.	TRBV5-1	16	TRBD1	TRBJ2-3	CASSGGTGYRTDTQYF	TGCGCCAGCAGCGGAGGGACAGGGTACCGCACAGATACGCAGTATTTT
once	TRBV6-5	11	.	TRBJ1-1	CASIMNTEAFF	TGTGCCAGCATCATGAACACTGAAGCTTTCTTT
.	TRBV6-2/TRBV6-3	14	.	TRBJ2-3	CASSFLESTDTQYF	.
.	TRBV27	17	TRBD2	TRBJ2-7	CASSSRTRTLVGYEQYF	TGTGCCAGCAGTTCGCGGACTAGGACCCTCGTGGGCTACGAGCAGTACTTC
.	TRBV25-1	15	.	TRBJ1-6	CASSEREGSNSPLHF	TGTGCCAGCAGTGAAAGGGAGGGTAGTAATTCACCCCTCCACTTT
.	TRBV27	16	TRBD1	TRBJ1-2	CASSPSRDRGAYGYTF	TGTGCCAGCAGTCCCTCCCGGGACAGGGGTGCCTATGGCTACACCTTC
.	TRBV12-5	16	.	TRBJ2-5	CASGLGSGSGQETQYF	TGTGCTAGTGGTTTGGGTTCGGGTAGCGGCCAAGAGACCCAGTACTTC
.	TRBV5-6	15	TRBD1	TRBJ2-3	CASSPDRVRVDTQYF	TGTGCCAGCAGCCCGGACAGGGTGCGGGTAGATACGCAGTATTTT
.	TRBV5-6	15	TRBD2	TRBJ2-1	CASSPGTSGYNEQFF	TGTGCCAGCAGCCCCGGGACTAGCGGCTACAATGAGCAGTTCTTC
.	TRBV7-3	13	TRBD2	TRBJ2-7	CASSPGLGYEQYF	TGTGCCAGCAGCCCGGGACTAGGCTACGAGCAGTACTTC
.	TRBV6-2/TRBV6-3	15	.	TRBJ2-7	CASSLPRGPSYEQYF	TGTGCCAGCAGTTTACCCCGAGGGCCATCCTACGAGCAGTACTTC
once	TRBV7-2	15	TRBD2	TRBJ2-5	CASSPTPGGGETQYF	TGTGCCAGCAGCCCAACCCCGGGGGGGGGAGAGACCCAGTACTTC
.	TRBV11-2	15	TRBD1	TRBJ1-2	CASSQDRGENYGYTF	TGTGCCAGCAGCCAAGACAGGGGAGAAAACTATGGCTACACCTTC
few	TRBV7-9	16	TRBD2	TRBJ2-1	CASSLGPSGTYNEQFF	TGTGCCAGCAGCTTAGGGCCTAGCGGCACCTACAATGAGCAGTTCTTC
once	TRBV24-1	13	TRBD1	TRBJ2-7	CATSRQGAGEQYF	TGTGCCACCAGCCGCCAGGGGGCCGGCGAGCAGTACTTC
.	TRBV6-5	15	TRBD1	TRBJ1-2	CASSRTGTGHYGYTF	TGTGCCAGCAGTCGGACCGGGACAGGGCACTATGGCTACACCTTC